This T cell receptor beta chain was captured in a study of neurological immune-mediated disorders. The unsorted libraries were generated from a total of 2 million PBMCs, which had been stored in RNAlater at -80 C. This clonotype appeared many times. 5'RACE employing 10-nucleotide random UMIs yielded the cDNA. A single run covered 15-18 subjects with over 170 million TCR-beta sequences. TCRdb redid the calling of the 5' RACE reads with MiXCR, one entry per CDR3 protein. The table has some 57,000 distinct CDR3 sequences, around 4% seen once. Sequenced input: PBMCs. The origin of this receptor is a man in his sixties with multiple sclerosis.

CDR3: CASSLQQGARTQYF. The CDR3 DNA is TGTGCCAGCAGCTTGCAGCAGGGGGCCAGGACCCAGTACTTC. The chain joins TRBV5-5 to TRBJ2-5; 8 bases are a match to TRBD1. Trimming took 1 base from V and 7 from J; bases not matched to a gene: 6. Germline V CDR1 and CDR2: SGHKS, YYEKEE (reference sequence). This CDR3 spans 14 amino acids.